Following are 25 T cell receptor beta chains from one sample sequenced in a study of blood T cell repertoires in COVID-19. TCRdb's copy holds only in-frame clones and misses some; the assay was immunoSEQ multiplex PCR. The sample has tens of thousands of clones, roughly 84% seen once. The sample consisted of peripheral blood. The receptors shown here come from an older woman with acute or convalescent COVID-19.

V and J are TRBV29-1 and TRBJ1-3, with TRBD1 matching over 7 bases. Looked up from germline, CDR1 is SQVTM and CDR2 is ANQGSEA. The CDR3 consists of 16 residues. The trim removed 5 bases at V and 0 bases at J, leaving 10 bases unmatched. CDR3 sequence (DNA): TGCAGCGTTTCGGACAGGACCCGGAGCTCTGGAAACACCATATATTTT. This translates into CSVSDRTRSSGNTIYF.

V gene TRBV9 combines with J gene TRBJ2-1, with 7 bases fitting TRBD2. This CDR3 is built from 15 residues. Unmatched junction bases numbered 13, after V lost 4 bases and J lost 9 bases. In germline, CDR1 is SGDLS, CDR2 YYNGEE. CDR3 nucleotides: TGTGCCAGCAGCTCCCTGGGGGAGGGCCGCGGTGAGCAGTTCTTC. This codes for CASSSLGEGRGEQFF.

This clone is deemed medium-sized. The chain uses TRBV25-1 and TRBJ2-1; a weak D match, TRBD1 (6 bases). V gave up 8 bases and J gave up 12 bases, with 14 bases separating them. CDR1 is MGHDK and CDR2 is SYGVNS in the germline V gene. This CDR3 comprises 11 residues. The CDR3 region has the DNA TGTGCCAGCGGGGACACAGGGTTGCAGTTCTTC. This gives the protein CASGDTGLQFF. The complete variable domain, with remaining parts taken from reference TRBV25-1 and TRBJ2-1, reads EADIYQTPRYLVIGTGKKITLECSQTMGHDKMYWYQQDPGMELHLIHYSYGVNSTEKGDLSSESTVSRIRTEHFPLTLESARPSHTSQYLCASGDTGLQFFGPGTRLTVL.

The CDR3 protein is CASSLGGAGNTEAFF. The CDR3, as DNA: TGTGCCAGCTCCCTAGGGGGGGCAGGGAACACTGAAGCTTTCTTT. This chain links TRBV18 with TRBJ1-1, with D tentatively TRBD1 (6 bases). V was pared by 6 bases and J by 1 base, with 15 bases between. The CDR3 loop spans 15 amino acids. Germline V CDR1 and CDR2: KGHSH, LQKENI.

This sequence joins TRBV7-2 and TRBJ2-5; 11 nucleotides line up with TRBD1. The germline V gene has CDR1 SGHTA and CDR2 FQGNSA. This CDR3 has 15 amino acids. V dropped 5 bases and J dropped 5; count of bases not matched to a gene: 7. The CDR3 DNA sequence: TGTGCCAGCAGCAGGACAGGGGGCCTTTGGGAGACCCAGTACTTC. It translates to CASSRTGGLWETQYF.

This clone was observed a few times. The chain combines TRBV2 with TRBJ1-2; D remains ambiguous. Trimming removed 7 bases from V and 7 bases from J, with 16 bases in between. Germline CDR1 and CDR2: SNHLY and FYNNEI. CDR3 size: 13 residues. CDR3 amino acids: CASTKAEAGGYTF. The CDR3 region has the DNA TGTGCCAGCACTAAAGCCGAGGCCGGTGGCTACACCTTC.

This chain connects TRBV19 to TRBJ2-1; 7 positions match TRBD1. Germline lookup yields CDR1 LNHDA and CDR2 SQIVND (reference sequence). V was pared by 10 bases and J by 5 bases, with 5 bases of the junction left unmatched. The CDR3 runs to 12 residues. CDR3 sequence (DNA): TGTGCCACCTGGACAGGCAACAATGAGCAGTTCTTC. It is translated as CATWTGNNEQFF.

V is TRBV27 and J is TRBJ1-5; D is possibly TRBD1 (6 bases). V shed 1 base and J shed 5 bases, with 12 bases lying between them. The CDR3 sequence is 15 residues long. The germline CDR1 and CDR2 sequences are MNHEY and SMNVEV (reference sequence). CDR3 protein: CASSLYGGRDQPQHF. The CDR3 DNA is TGTGCCAGCAGTTTATATGGGGGCCGAGATCAGCCCCAGCATTTT.

The chain combines TRBV9 with TRBJ2-3; TRBD2 agrees at 12 bases. CDR3 length equals 17 residues. From germline, CDR1 is SGDLS and CDR2 YYNGEE. The junction had 6 bases not matched to a gene; V was cut back by 2 bases and J by 2 bases. The CDR3 sequence is CASSVGTSGSITDTQYF. The CDR3 DNA reads as TGTGCCAGCAGCGTCGGGACTAGCGGGTCGATCACAGATACGCAGTATTTT.

The genes are TRBV14 and TRBJ2-7, with D tentatively TRBD2 (5 bases). The CDR3 consists of 15 residues. The germline CDR1 and CDR2 sequences are SGHDN and FVKESK. The V end was cut by 4 bases, the J end by 2 bases, with 15 bases between. CDR3 loop: CASSREGVPPYEQYF. The CDR3 region has the DNA TGTGCCAGCAGCCGCGAGGGAGTTCCCCCCTACGAGCAGTACTTC.

This chain joins TRBV9 and TRBJ2-7; D gene ambiguous. The germline CDR1 and CDR2 sequences are SGDLS and YYNGEE. V lost 0 bases, J lost 5 bases, and 18 bases lay in between. This CDR3 has 16 amino acids. The CDR3 spells CASSVELLSAFDEQYF. CDR3 coding DNA: TGTGCCAGCAGCGTAGAATTGCTGAGTGCCTTCGACGAGCAGTACTTC.

The chain couples TRBV11-2 to TRBJ2-5; 7 bases align to TRBD1. V shed 5 bases and J 2 bases; nucleotides not matched to a gene: 8. There are 15 residues in the CDR3. Germline V gene sequence: CDR1 SGHAT, CDR2 FQNNGV. The CDR3 here is CASSPGTAIQETQYF. CDR3 in DNA: TGTGCCAGCAGCCCCGGGACAGCAATTCAAGAGACCCAGTACTTC.

The genes are TRBV7-2 and TRBJ2-3, with 10 bases that match TRBD2. CDR1 and CDR2 (germline): SGHTA, FQGNSA. The CDR3 loop spans 16 amino acids. J was trimmed by 4 bases and V by 5 bases; bases with no gene match: 9. The CDR3 DNA follows: TGTGCCAGCAGCCCATTGACCCTAGCGGGGGCAGATACGCAGTATTTT. Protein sequence: CASSPLTLAGADTQYF. Combining the CDR3 with reference TRBV7-2 and TRBJ2-3 gives the whole variable domain GAGVSQSPSNKVTEKGKDVELRCDPISGHTALYWYRQSLGQGLEFLIYFQGNSAPDKSGLPSDRFSAERTGGSVSTLTIQRTQQEDSAVYLCASSPLTLAGADTQYFGPGTRLTVL.

The chain carries TRBV7-6 and TRBJ2-5, with 8 bases identical to TRBD2. V trimming: 5 bases; J trimming: 5 bases; junction bases outside the gene matches: 10. The CDR3 extends over 15 amino acids. Germline assignment: CDR1 SGHVS and CDR2 FNYEAQ. CDR3 region: CASSRGASGWETQYF. CDR3 in DNA: TGTGCCAGCAGCCGGGGGGCTAGCGGGTGGGAGACCCAGTACTTC.

V is TRBV15 and J is TRBJ2-2; 7 positions match TRBD1. Per the germline V gene, CDR1 is LNHNV and CDR2 is YYDKDF (reference sequence). This CDR3 has 13 residues. With 3 bases clipped from V and 13 bases from J, the junction kept 8 bases outside the gene matches. The CDR3 DNA is TGTGCCACCAGCAGCTCACCCAACAGGGGGCTGTTTTTT. Translation: CATSSSPNRGLFF.

The V call is TRBV6-4, the J call TRBJ2-1; D perhaps matches TRBD2 (7 bases). CDR1 and CDR2 (germline): MRHNA, SNTAGT. Trimming left V 3 bases short and J 2 bases short, with 8 bases between. The CDR3 has 14 residues. CDR3 bases: TGTGCCAGCAGTGAAGGGGGGGCCTACAATGAGCAGTTCTTC. Translated, it gives CASSEGGAYNEQFF.

The chain employs TRBV18 and TRBJ2-7; the D gene is possibly TRBD1 (6 bases). Trimming took off 3 bases at V and 3 bases at J, with 12 bases between the two ends. The germline gives CDR1 KGHSH, CDR2 LQKENI. The CDR3 has 14 residues. The CDR3 reads CASSPQGILYEQYF. In nucleotides, the CDR3 is TGTGCCAGCTCACCCCAGGGGATTCTCTACGAGCAGTACTTC.

This chain links TRBV27 with TRBJ2-1; TRBD2 aligns across 14 bases. Germline lookup yields CDR1 MNHEY and CDR2 SMNVEV (reference sequence). The CDR3 spans 16 residues. Trimming at V came to 2 bases and at J to 6 bases, leaving 3 bases not matched to a gene. The CDR3 sequence: CASSLTGTSGSNEQFF. In nucleotides, the CDR3 is TGTGCCAGCAGTTTAACCGGGACTAGCGGGAGCAATGAGCAGTTCTTC.

The rearrangement joins TRBV30 to TRBJ1-6; tentative D call: TRBD1 (6 bases). With 3 bases removed from V and 9 bases from J, the gap between germline ends came to 15 bases. This CDR3 region has 14 residues. Germline V gene data show CDR1 as GTSNPN and CDR2 as SVGIG (reference sequence). In nucleotides, the CDR3 is TGTGCCTGGAGCGCAGGGGCCGGAGTTTCACCCCTCCACTTT. Its protein is CAWSAGAGVSPLHF.

This chain connects TRBV7-2 to TRBJ2-7; 13 positions match TRBD2. Per the germline V gene, CDR1 is SGHTA and CDR2 is FQGNSA. This CDR3 spans 15 amino acids. V trimming: 6 bases; J trimming: 4 bases; junction bases outside the gene matches: 6. The CDR3 DNA sequence: TGTGCCAGCAGTCCCAGGACTAGCGGGAGTTACGAGCAGTACTTC. Translating it yields CASSPRTSGSYEQYF.

This sequence joins TRBV28 and TRBJ2-7, with 8 nucleotides matching TRBD2. In germline, CDR1 is MDHEN, CDR2 SYDVKM. The CDR3 length is 15 residues. The V and J ends lost 4 bases and 5 bases, in that order; junction bases with no gene match: 10. CDR3 sequence reads: CASSSTSGLRDEQYF. In nucleotides, the CDR3 is TGTGCCAGCAGTTCCACTAGCGGTTTACGGGACGAGCAGTACTTC.

The chain couples TRBV19 to TRBJ2-1; D is ambiguous. Germline V gene data show CDR1 as LNHDA and CDR2 as SQIVND (reference sequence). V lost 5 bases and J lost 4, with 18 bases in between. There are 16 residues in the CDR3. In nucleotides, the CDR3 is TGTGCCAGTAGTGACCATTTGGTAGCCCCGTACAATGAGCAGTTCTTC. Protein sequence: CASSDHLVAPYNEQFF.

This clone is a singleton in its sample. The chain uses TRBV28 and TRBJ1-1; D is possibly TRBD1 (5 bases). V dropped 3 bases and J dropped 11 bases, with 13 bases sitting between them. CDR1 and CDR2 (germline): MDHEN, SYDVKM. This CDR3 region has 12 residues. The CDR3 is CASSFRPRGAFF. The CDR3 DNA reads as TGTGCCAGCAGTTTCCGGCCGCGGGGGGCTTTCTTT.

The genes are TRBV30 and TRBJ1-2, with D perhaps TRBD1 (6 bases). The CDR3 spans 13 residues. Per the germline V gene, CDR1 is GTSNPN and CDR2 is SVGIG (reference sequence). V lost 1 base to trimming and J lost 6 bases, with 12 bases between them. CDR3 amino acids: CAWSATGRNGYTF. DNA of the CDR3: TGTGCCTGGAGTGCGACAGGTCGAAATGGCTACACCTTC.

The V call is TRBV29-1, the J call TRBJ2-6; the D gene is possibly TRBD1 (5 bases). The length of the CDR3 is 14 residues. V shed 8 bases and J shed 0 bases, with 11 bases lying between them. Germline CDR1 SQVTM, CDR2 ANQGSEA. The chain's CDR3 is CSIQVFSGANVLTF. CDR3 nucleotide sequence: TGCAGCATACAGGTTTTCTCTGGGGCCAACGTCCTGACTTTC.